This TCR beta chain was obtained from a study of T cells in localized non-small cell lung cancer. The study, taken as a whole, reports: Sequencing was limited to one tumor region, leaving the possibility of heterogeneity open. There was higher T cell clonality in uninvolved adjacent lung than in tumor, and it was highest there. Greater T cell density in blood accompanied longer overall survival.

The germline V gene has CDR1 SGHAT and CDR2 FQNNGV. The V end was cut by 1 base, the J end by 2 bases, with 18 bases between. This CDR3 has 17 amino acids. TCRdb's copy holds only in-frame clones and misses some; the assay was immunoSEQ multiplex PCR. The table lists about 82,000 clones, less than 85% of them singletons, with roughly a fifth in the top ten. Comments on this clone: No antigen is known for it.

The gene calls are TRBV11-2 and TRBJ2-7; D not certain. The clonotype was recovered from a man between 40 and 70 years old with stage II squamous cell lung carcinoma. Sequencing was performed on PBMCs, taken before any cancer treatment. CDR3 in DNA: TGTGCCAGCAGCTTAGGTGCTGTGGCAGGTATAACCTACGAGCAGTACTTC. It specifies CASSLGAVAGITYEQYF.